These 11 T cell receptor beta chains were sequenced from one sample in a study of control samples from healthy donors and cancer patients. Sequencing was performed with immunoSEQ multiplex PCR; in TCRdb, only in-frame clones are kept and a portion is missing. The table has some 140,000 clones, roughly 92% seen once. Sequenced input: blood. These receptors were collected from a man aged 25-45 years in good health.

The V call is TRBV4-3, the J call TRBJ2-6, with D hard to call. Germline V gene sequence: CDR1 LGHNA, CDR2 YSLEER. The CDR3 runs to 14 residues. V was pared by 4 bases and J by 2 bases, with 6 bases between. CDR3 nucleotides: TGCGCCAGCAGCCCCACGACTGGGGCCAACGTCCTGACTTTC. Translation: CASSPTTGANVLTF.

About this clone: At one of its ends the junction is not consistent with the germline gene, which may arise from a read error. The CDR3 DNA reads TGTGCCTGGAGGTCGGACCCGGGACAGGAGGACTTC. It specifies CAWRSDPGQEDF. The rearrangement uses TRBV30 and TRBJ2-4; 8 positions match TRBD1. This CDR3 spans 12 amino acids. Germline CDR1 is GTSNPN and CDR2 is SVGIG (reference sequence).

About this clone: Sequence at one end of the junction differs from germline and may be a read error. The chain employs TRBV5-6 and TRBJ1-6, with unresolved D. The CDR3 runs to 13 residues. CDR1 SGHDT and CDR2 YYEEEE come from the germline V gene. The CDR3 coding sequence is TGTGCCAGCAGCTTGGTGGAGGGTTCACCCCCCCACTTT. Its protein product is CASSLVEGSPPHF. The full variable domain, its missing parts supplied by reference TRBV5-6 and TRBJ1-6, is DAGVTQSPTHLIKTRGQQVTLRCSPKSGHDTVSWYQQALGQGPQFIFQYYEEEERQRGNFPDRFSGHQFPNYSSELNVNALLLGDSALYLCASSLVEGSPPHFGNGTRLTVT.

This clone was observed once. CDR3 protein: CASSRTTATNEKLFF. For the CDR3, the DNA is TGTGCCAGCAGCCGGACCACCGCAACTAATGAAAAACTGTTTTTT. The chain employs TRBV4-2 and TRBJ1-4; D is undetermined. V lost 4 bases, J lost 0 bases, and 9 bases lay in between. The germline V gene has CDR1 LGHNA and CDR2 YNFKEQ. The CDR3 has 15 residues.

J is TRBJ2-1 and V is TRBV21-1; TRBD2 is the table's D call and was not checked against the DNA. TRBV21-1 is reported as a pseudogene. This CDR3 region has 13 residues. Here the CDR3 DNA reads TGTGCCAGAGCTCTCACGTCCTGCAATGAGCAGTTCTTC. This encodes CARALTSCNEQFF.

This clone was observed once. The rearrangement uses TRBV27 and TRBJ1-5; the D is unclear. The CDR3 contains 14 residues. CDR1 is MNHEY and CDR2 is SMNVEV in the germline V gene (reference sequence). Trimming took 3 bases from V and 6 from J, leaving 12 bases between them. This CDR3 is CASSFEAGSQPQHF. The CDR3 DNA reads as TGTGCCAGCAGTTTTGAGGCGGGTTCTCAGCCCCAGCATTTT.

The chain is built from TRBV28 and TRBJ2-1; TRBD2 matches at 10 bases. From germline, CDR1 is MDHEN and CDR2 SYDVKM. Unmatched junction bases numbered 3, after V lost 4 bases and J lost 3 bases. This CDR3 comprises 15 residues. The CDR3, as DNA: TGTGCCAGCAGTTGGGGGACTAGCGACTACAATGAGCAGTTCTTC. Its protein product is CASSWGTSDYNEQFF.

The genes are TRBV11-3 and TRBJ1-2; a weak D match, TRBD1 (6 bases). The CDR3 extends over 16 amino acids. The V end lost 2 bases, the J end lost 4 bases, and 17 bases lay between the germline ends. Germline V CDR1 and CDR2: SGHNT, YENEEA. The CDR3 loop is CASSLRHRVTSYGYTF. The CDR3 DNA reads TGTGCCAGCAGCTTACGCCACAGGGTTACTAGCTATGGCTACACCTTC.

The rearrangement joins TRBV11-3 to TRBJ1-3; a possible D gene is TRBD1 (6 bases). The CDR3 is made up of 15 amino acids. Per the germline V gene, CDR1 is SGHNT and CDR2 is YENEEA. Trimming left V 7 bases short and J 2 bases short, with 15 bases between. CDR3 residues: CASTEGGFPGNTIYF. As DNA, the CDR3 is TGTGCCAGCACCGAAGGGGGTTTCCCTGGAAACACCATATATTTT.

CDR3 loop: CASSPGENTEAFF. The CDR3 DNA sequence: TGTGCCAGCAGCCCCGGAGAGAACACTGAAGCTTTCTTT. The chain combines TRBV6-2 or TRBV6-3 with TRBJ1-1; D is unclear. The CDR3 loop spans 13 amino acids. The germline V gene has CDR1 MNHEY and CDR2 SVGEGT. The V gene lost 6 bases and the J gene lost 1 base, with 9 bases spanning the gap.

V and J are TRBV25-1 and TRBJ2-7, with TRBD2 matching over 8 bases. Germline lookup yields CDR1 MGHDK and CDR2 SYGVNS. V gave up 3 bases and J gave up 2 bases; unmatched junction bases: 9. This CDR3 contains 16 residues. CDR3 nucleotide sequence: TGTGCCAGCAGTGAGGGAGTGGGGCGGGGGGCCTACGAGCAGTACTTC. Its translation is CASSEGVGRGAYEQYF.